Listed here are 29 T cell receptor beta chains from one sample, sequenced in a study of blood T cell repertoires in COVID-19. Some clones are missing from TCRdb's copy, which holds only in-frame ones; the method was immunoSEQ multiplex PCR. The data hold 95,000 to 120,000 clones, with 88% observed a single time. Sequences were obtained from peripheral blood. Receptors were obtained from a human donor in a cohort sampled during active COVID-19.

There are a few counts of this clone. The CDR3: CAPGGSNQPQHF. CDR3 nucleotide sequence: TGTGCCCCGGGAGGGTCCAATCAGCCCCAGCATTTT. The genes are TRBV9 and TRBJ1-5; no clear D gene. The V gene's germline CDR1 is SGDLS and CDR2 YYNGEE. The length of the CDR3 is 12 residues. Trimming removed 10 bases from V and 3 bases from J, with 11 bases in between.

The V gene is TRBV5-1, the J gene TRBJ2-3; tentatively, D is TRBD1 (6 bases). CDR1 and CDR2 from the germline V gene are SGHRS and YFSETQ. Trimming took 0 bases from V and 4 from J, leaving 18 bases between them. The CDR3 covers 17 residues. The chain's CDR3 is CASSLGGQSVGADTQYF. The CDR3 coding sequence is TGCGCCAGCAGCTTGGGGGGACAATCAGTTGGGGCAGATACGCAGTATTTT.

V usage is TRBV12-3 or TRBV12-4 and J usage is TRBJ2-5; possibly TRBD1 for D (6 bases). V dropped 2 bases and J dropped 5 bases, with 9 bases sitting between them. This CDR3 is 13 amino acids long. CDR3 protein: CASSLQGWETQYF. In DNA form, the CDR3 reads TGTGCCAGCAGTTTACAGGGGTGGGAGACCCAGTACTTC.

Worth noting for this clone: The sample contains more than one DNA sequence encoding this CDR3. The chain has TRBV5-1 and TRBJ2-2, with no clear D. V was trimmed by 4 bases and J by 2 bases, leaving 3 bases between them. The length of the CDR3 is 12 residues. Looked up from germline, CDR1 is SGHRS and CDR2 is YFSETQ. Here the CDR3 reads CASSLNTGELFF. CDR3 bases: TGCGCCAGCAGCCTTAACACCGGGGAGCTGTTTTTT.

V gene TRBV6-1 combines with J gene TRBJ1-3; D gene uncertain. The CDR3 covers 13 residues. Trimming cost V 5 bases and J 0 bases, with 5 bases left between them. Per the germline V gene, CDR1 is MNHNS and CDR2 is SASEGT. CDR3: CASSLNSGNTIYF. The CDR3, as DNA: TGTGCCAGCAGTCTAAACTCTGGAAACACCATATATTTT.

The V call is TRBV19, the J call TRBJ1-2; maybe TRBD1 (5 bases). This CDR3 is built from 14 residues. V dropped 7 bases and J dropped 8 bases, with 20 bases sitting between them. Looked up from germline, CDR1 is LNHDA and CDR2 is SQIVND (reference sequence). This chain's CDR3 is CASTARPGLGGYTF. As DNA, the CDR3 is TGTGCCAGTACCGCCCGTCCAGGGTTAGGGGGCTACACCTTC.

This clone occurred once. V gene TRBV3-1 (or the pseudogene TRBV3-2) combines with J gene TRBJ1-4, with TRBD1 matching 8 bases. The germline CDR1 and CDR2 sequences are LGHDT and YNNKEL (reference sequence). Losses at the gene ends were 4 bases for V and 7 bases for J; bases not matched to a gene: 14. This CDR3 has 17 residues. The CDR3 region is CASSRAGGARTGEKLFF. In nucleotides, the CDR3 is TGTGCCAGCAGCCGGGCAGGGGGCGCCAGGACTGGTGAAAAACTGTTTTTT.

The chain recombines TRBV18 with TRBJ2-5; D is unresolved. CDR3 size: 14 residues. The germline CDR1 and CDR2 sequences are KGHSH and LQKENI. The V end lost 0 bases, the J end lost 1 base, and 6 bases lay between the germline ends. The CDR3 region is CASSPPGSQETQYF. In nucleotides, the CDR3 is TGTGCCAGCTCACCACCGGGCAGCCAAGAGACCCAGTACTTC.

CDR3 protein: CAWSPGQGDYSNQPQHF. The CDR3 DNA follows: TGTGCCTGGAGCCCCGGACAGGGGGATTATAGCAATCAGCCCCAGCATTTT. The V gene is TRBV30, the J gene TRBJ1-5, with 10 nucleotides matching TRBD1. This CDR3 has 17 residues. V lost 3 bases to trimming and J lost 0 bases; unmatched junction nucleotides: 8. The germline V gene has CDR1 GTSNPN and CDR2 SVGIG (reference sequence).

CDR3 in amino acids: CASSLGQGKGTDTQYF. The DNA of the CDR3 is TGTGCCAGCAGCTTAGGACAGGGGAAAGGAACAGATACGCAGTATTTT. V is TRBV7-6 and J is TRBJ2-3; TRBD1 matches at 8 bases. Unmatched junction bases numbered 6, after V lost 1 base and J lost 3 bases. The germline V gene has CDR1 SGHVS and CDR2 FNYEAQ. There are 16 residues in the CDR3.

This clone was seen just once. The rearrangement links TRBV27 to TRBJ2-1; 13 bases are shared with TRBD2. The CDR3 spans 16 residues. The J segment lost 5 bases and the V segment lost 7 bases, leaving 8 bases of the junction unmatched. Germline assignment: CDR1 MNHEY and CDR2 SMNVEV (reference sequence). CDR3 loop: CASTYLTSGRNNEQFF. Written as DNA, the CDR3 is TGTGCCAGCACCTACCTGACTAGCGGGAGGAACAATGAGCAGTTCTTC.

This chain joins TRBV14 and TRBJ2-1, with D tentatively TRBD1 (6 bases). The V gene lost 0 bases and the J gene lost 4 bases, with 13 bases spanning the gap. The CDR3 is made up of 16 amino acids. The germline CDR1 and CDR2 sequences are SGHDN and FVKESK. CDR3 loop: CASSQDSGVQYNEQFF. The CDR3 region has the DNA TGTGCCAGCAGCCAAGATTCAGGGGTCCAGTACAATGAGCAGTTCTTC.

With respect to this clone: Sequence at one end of the junction differs from germline and may be a read error. The rearrangement uses TRBV7-7 and TRBJ2-7, with TRBD2 identical over 14 bases. The CDR3 has 15 amino acids. The germline CDR1 and CDR2 sequences are SSHAT and FNYEAQ (reference sequence). CDR3 nucleotides: TGTGCTAGCAGCTCGGGACTAGCGGGAGCCCACGAGCAGTACTTC. Translated: CASSSGLAGAHEQYF.

A few counts support this clone. The chain carries TRBV18 and TRBJ1-1; D is unresolved. Germline loops: CDR1 KGHSH, CDR2 LQKENI. V dropped 4 bases and J dropped 6 bases, with 12 bases sitting between them. The CDR3 sequence is 13 residues long. The CDR3 bases are TGTGCCAGCTCACGGGCCGACGATTCTGAAGCTTTCTTT. It specifies CASSRADDSEAFF.

The chain combines TRBV10-2 with TRBJ2-4; 7 nucleotides align to TRBD2. The J segment lost 0 bases and the V segment lost 8 bases, leaving 7 bases of the junction unmatched. This CDR3 has 15 amino acids. Germline V lookup: CDR1 WSHSY, CDR2 SAAADI. CDR3 in amino acids: CASGSGLGAKNIQYF. CDR3 sequence (DNA): TGCGCCAGCGGTAGCGGGTTGGGAGCCAAAAACATTCAGTACTTC.

This chain links TRBV2 with TRBJ1-4; D is perhaps TRBD1 (6 bases). From germline, CDR1 is SNHLY and CDR2 FYNNEI. The CDR3 totals 16 residues. V was trimmed by 2 bases and J by 0 bases, leaving 10 bases between them. CDR3 sequence: CASSEQGTATNEKLFF. The CDR3 region has the DNA TGTGCCAGCAGTGAACAGGGGACGGCAACTAATGAAAAACTGTTTTTT.

The genes are TRBV3-1 (or the pseudogene TRBV3-2) and TRBJ2-1; D may be TRBD2 (6 bases). CDR3 size: 15 residues. Germline-derived CDR1 and CDR2 are LGHDT and YNNKEL (reference sequence). Between the trimmed V and J ends, which lost 4 bases and 8 bases, there was a span of 18 bases. The CDR3 is CASSLDWSPGDEQFF. The CDR3 DNA follows: TGTGCCAGCAGCCTGGATTGGTCGCCGGGAGATGAGCAGTTCTTC.

A remark on this clone: Other DNA sequences within the sample encode an identical CDR3. The chain carries TRBV19 and TRBJ2-7; D gene uncertain. Germline V gene data show CDR1 as LNHDA and CDR2 as SQIVND (reference sequence). V shed 1 base and J shed 0 bases, with 7 bases lying between them. CDR3 length: 14 amino acids. CDR3 loop: CASSIGRSSYEQYF. CDR3 nucleotides: TGTGCCAGTAGTATAGGTCGGAGCTCCTACGAGCAGTACTTC.

V is TRBV5-1 and J is TRBJ1-4, with 11 bases matching TRBD1. CDR1 and CDR2 (germline): SGHRS, YFSETQ. The CDR3 spans 15 residues. J lost 5 bases, V lost 3 bases, and 3 bases had no gene match. The CDR3 bases are TGCGCCAGCAGCTCCCGGACAGGGGGCAATGAAAAACTGTTTTTT. This gives the protein CASSSRTGGNEKLFF.

The CDR3 protein is CASAPTGNTEAFF. The CDR3 nucleotides are TGTGCCAGCGCCCCGACAGGGAACACTGAAGCTTTCTTT. This sequence joins TRBV18 and TRBJ1-1; a possible D gene is TRBD1 (6 bases). The germline V and J ends were trimmed by 8 bases and 1 base, with 11 bases remaining between them. CDR3 length: 13 amino acids. CDR1 KGHSH and CDR2 LQKENI come from the germline V gene.

This chain's CDR3 is CASSDQREINEQFF. DNA for the CDR3: TGTGCCAGCAGTGACCAGCGGGAAATAAATGAGCAGTTCTTC. This chain connects TRBV6-1 to TRBJ2-1; 7 bases are a match to TRBD2. There are 14 residues in the CDR3. Trimming removed 3 bases from V and 7 bases from J; junction bases left unmatched: 6. The germline gives CDR1 MNHNS, CDR2 SASEGT.

J is TRBJ2-5 and V is TRBV5-1; TRBD1 matches at 7 bases. There are 15 residues in the CDR3. In germline, CDR1 is SGHRS, CDR2 YFSETQ. The J segment lost 2 bases and the V segment lost 1 base, leaving 5 bases of the junction unmatched. DNA of the CDR3: TGCGCCAGCAGCTTGTTTGTGGGACAGCAAGAGACCCAGTACTTC. It codes for CASSLFVGQQETQYF.

The rearrangement uses TRBV5-1 and TRBJ2-2; the match to TRBD1 covers 8 bases. V trimming: 4 bases; J trimming: 4 bases; junction bases outside the gene matches: 3. Germline lookup yields CDR1 SGHRS and CDR2 YFSETQ. The length of the CDR3 is 14 residues. CDR3 nucleotide sequence: TGCGCCAGCAGCCCGGGACAGGCCACCGGGGAGCTGTTTTTT. It codes for CASSPGQATGELFF.

This clone was observed a single time. The J gene is TRBJ1-1, the V gene TRBV28; maybe TRBD1 (6 bases). The germline V gene encodes CDR1 MDHEN and CDR2 SYDVKM. The V gene lost 10 bases and the J gene lost 1 base, with 16 bases spanning the gap. The CDR3 has 14 amino acids. CDR3 nucleotide sequence: TGTGCCACGGGGGGGGCAATTAGGAACACTGAAGCTTTCTTT. This sequence encodes CATGGAIRNTEAFF.

V usage is TRBV4-1 and J usage is TRBJ1-1; the D gene is possibly TRBD1 (5 bases). Between the trimmed V and J ends, which lost 4 bases and 7 bases, there was a span of 16 bases. The CDR3 loop spans 14 amino acids. Per germline, CDR1 MGHRA and CDR2 YSYEKL. CDR3 nucleotides: TGCGCCAGCAGCCGGGGGAGGGAGGAGGGTGAAGCTTTCTTT. Amino acids: CASSRGREEGEAFF.

The V and J genes are TRBV6-2 or TRBV6-3 and TRBJ2-2; maybe TRBD1 (6 bases). V lost 6 bases and J 3 bases, leaving 14 bases between the germline ends. The CDR3 extends over 15 amino acids. CDR1 and CDR2 (germline): MNHEY, SVGEGT. The CDR3 loop is CASSPWGRYTGELFF. In DNA, the CDR3 is TGTGCCAGCAGCCCCTGGGGGCGGTACACCGGGGAGCTGTTTTTT.

The chain links TRBV27 to TRBJ1-2; D possibly corresponds to TRBD1 (5 bases). Germline V gene sequence: CDR1 MNHEY, CDR2 SMNVEV (reference sequence). The length of the CDR3 is 15 residues. Trimming cost V 5 bases and J 4 bases, with 17 bases left between them. CDR3 DNA: TGTGCCAGCAGTCCCTTCAGGGCTAACGCCTATGGCTACACCTTC. Amino acid sequence: CASSPFRANAYGYTF.

The chain carries TRBV5-8 and TRBJ2-2; a weak D match, TRBD1 (5 bases). Germline V CDR1 and CDR2: SGHTS, YDEGEE. This CDR3 has 17 amino acids. Trimming removed 2 bases from V and 1 base from J, with 15 bases in between. The CDR3 nucleotides read TGTGCCAGCAGCTTAGAACAGGCGGAAAGGAACACCGGGGAGCTGTTTTTT. It encodes CASSLEQAERNTGELFF. Variable domain in full (rest from reference TRBV5-8 and TRBJ2-2): EAGVTQSPTHLIKTRGQQATLRCSPISGHTSVYWYQQALGLGLQFLLWYDEGEERNRGNFPPRFSGRQFPNYSSELNVNALELEDSALYLCASSLEQAERNTGELFFGEGSRLTVL.

This clone is a singleton in its sample. The chain recombines TRBV27 with TRBJ2-5, with 9 bases identical to TRBD2. The CDR3 is 15 amino acids. Per germline, CDR1 MNHEY and CDR2 SMNVEV (reference sequence). Germline trimming cut 5 bases from V and 5 bases from J; bases unmatched to any gene: 9. Here the CDR3 reads CASSGASGIEETQYF. In DNA form, the CDR3 reads TGTGCCAGCAGTGGGGCTAGCGGGATTGAGGAGACCCAGTACTTC.